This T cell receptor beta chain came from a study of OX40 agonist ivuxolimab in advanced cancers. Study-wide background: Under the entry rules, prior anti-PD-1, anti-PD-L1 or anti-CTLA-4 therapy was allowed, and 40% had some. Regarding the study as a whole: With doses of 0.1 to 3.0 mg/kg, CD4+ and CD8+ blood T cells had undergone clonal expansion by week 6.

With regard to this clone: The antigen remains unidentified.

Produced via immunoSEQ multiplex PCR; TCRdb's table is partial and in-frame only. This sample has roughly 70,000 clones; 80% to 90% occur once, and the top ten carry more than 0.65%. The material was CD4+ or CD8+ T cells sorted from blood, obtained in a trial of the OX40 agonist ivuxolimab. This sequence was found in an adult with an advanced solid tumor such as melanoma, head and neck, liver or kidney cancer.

As DNA, the CDR3 is TGTGCCAGCAGTTTTCAGGGAGGGAACACTGAAGCTTTCTTT. This encodes CASSFQGGNTEAFF. The chain links TRBV6-5 to TRBJ1-1, with D possibly matching TRBD1 (5 bases). The ends were cut back, 4 bases at V and 1 base at J, with 10 bases in the middle. CDR1 MNHEY and CDR2 SVGAGI come from the germline V gene. The CDR3 is made up of 14 amino acids.